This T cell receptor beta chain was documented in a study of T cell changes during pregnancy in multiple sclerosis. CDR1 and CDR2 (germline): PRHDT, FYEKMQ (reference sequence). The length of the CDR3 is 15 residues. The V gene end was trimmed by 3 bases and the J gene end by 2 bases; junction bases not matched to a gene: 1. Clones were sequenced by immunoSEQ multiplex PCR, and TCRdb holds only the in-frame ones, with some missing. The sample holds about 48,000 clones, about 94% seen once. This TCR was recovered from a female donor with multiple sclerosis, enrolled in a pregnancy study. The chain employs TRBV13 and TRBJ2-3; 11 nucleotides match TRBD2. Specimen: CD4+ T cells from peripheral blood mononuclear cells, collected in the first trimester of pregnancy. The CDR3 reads CASSLGLAVTDTQYF. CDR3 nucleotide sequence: TGTGCCAGCAGCTTGGGACTAGCGGTCACAGATACGCAGTATTTT.